The text below deals with one TCR beta chain. Making TCR beta cDNA involved approximately 510 ng total RNA and a constant-region primer. Investigators got TCR beta libraries out of three nested multiplex PCR rounds, done with slightly modified ARM-PCR. Two initial PCR rounds of roughly 10 cycles each paired TRBV1-TRBV30 forward primers with a C-beta reverse primer. TCRdb passed the multiplex PCR reads through MiXCR, listing each CDR3 protein once. There are tens of thousands of distinct CDR3 sequences in the sample; 71% occur only once, and approximately 13% lies in the top ten. This entry belongs to a study of tumor-infiltrating lymphocytes in primary liver carcinoma. For the study at large: Roughly 3.5 to 8 million productive TCRbeta reads came from each sample, comparable across tissue types.

Co-extracting RNA and DNA was done with roughly 17-32 mg of unsorted bulk tissue as input. The CDR3 has 15 residues. Germline-derived CDR1 and CDR2 are SGHNT and YENEEA. The sample taken for sequencing was liver tumor tissue from sampling region 4. Subset meaning: tumor region T4, right-lateral pole. This chain links TRBV11-3 with TRBJ2-1; 10 bases line up with TRBD2. The receptor comes from a woman in her fifties or sixties with primary liver carcinoma and hepatitis B virus infection. The CDR3 here is CPISLGTSGKFEQFF. As DNA, the CDR3 is TGTCCCATCAGCTTAGGAACTAGCGGGAAGTTTGAGCAGTTCTTC.